Here is one TCR beta chain with its context. No antigen is known for it. This entry belongs to a study of T cell repertoires in cytomegalovirus infection. Study-wide background: Both recently identified HLA-C-restricted and well-studied HLA-B-restricted CMV epitopes were used in the study.

Germline V CDR1 and CDR2: MNHNY, SVGAGI (reference sequence). Trimming took 2 bases from V and 4 from J, leaving 12 bases between them. The CDR3 consists of 15 residues. Whole-study results and caveats: HLA-C-restricted, CMV-specific TCR beta clonotypes were dominant ex vivo.

In TCRdb, the reads were re-called with MiXCR into one record per CDR3 protein. This sample has under 300,000 distinct CDR3 sequences, with 22% found just once. Here the sequenced sample was cultured PBMCs, taken from culture after CMV antigen stimulation. The chain recombines TRBV6-6 with TRBJ1-3; D possibly corresponds to TRBD1 (6 bases). The receptor comes from a human donor in good health (CMV status not recorded). Some clones in this sample may be carry-over from other donors' samples. Written as DNA, the CDR3 is TGTGCCAGCAGTTACGGCAGGGGAGCCGGAAACACCATATATTTT. Encoded protein: CASSYGRGAGNTIYF.